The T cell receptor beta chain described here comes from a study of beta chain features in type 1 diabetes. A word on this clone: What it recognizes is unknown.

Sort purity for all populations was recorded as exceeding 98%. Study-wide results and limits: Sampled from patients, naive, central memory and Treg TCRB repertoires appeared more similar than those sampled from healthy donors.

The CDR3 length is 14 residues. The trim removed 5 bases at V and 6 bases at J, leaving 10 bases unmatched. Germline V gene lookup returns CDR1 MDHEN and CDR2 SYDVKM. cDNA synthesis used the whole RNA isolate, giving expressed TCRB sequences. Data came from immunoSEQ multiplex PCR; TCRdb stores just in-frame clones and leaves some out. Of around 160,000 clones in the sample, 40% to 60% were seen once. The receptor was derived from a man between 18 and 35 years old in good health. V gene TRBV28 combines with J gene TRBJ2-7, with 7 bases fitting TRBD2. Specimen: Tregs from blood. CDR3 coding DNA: TGTGCCAGCAGTCTACCGACTAGCCGCCGCGAGCAGTACTTC. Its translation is CASSLPTSRREQYF.